This T cell receptor beta chain was identified in a study of T cell repertoires in cytomegalovirus infection. As to this clonotype: The antigen remains unidentified.

V shed 2 bases and J shed 8 bases, with 15 bases lying between them. Germline CDR1 reads KGHDR; CDR2 reads SFDVKD. This CDR3 contains 15 residues. TCRdb re-called the reads with MiXCR, one entry per CDR3 protein. The sample consists of more than 400,000 distinct CDR3 sequences, 26% of them appearing once. General study findings and limits: There were carriers of CMV plus the relevant HLA, and cumulative public TCR beta family frequency identified them.

Material for sequencing was PBMCs. This chain connects TRBV24-1 to TRBJ2-1, with D hard to call. This receptor was taken from a human donor in good health (CMV status not recorded). Some clones in this sample may be carry-over from other donors' samples. Written as DNA, the CDR3 is TGTGCCACCAGTGATTATGCTAGAACCGCCGATGAGCAGTTCTTC. Its translation: CATSDYARTADEQFF.